Each of the 6 T cell receptor beta chains below was sequenced from the same sample in a study of vaccination effects on CD4 cells after COVID-19. Antigen-specific CD4+ T cells expanded by the ViraFEST assay with viral peptide pools were then sequenced. Culture proceeded for more than 8 days, and CD4+ T cells were then isolated. Everyone in the study got two shots of either the BNT162b2 or mRNA-1273 vaccine. Their recognized antigens are unknown. Assay used: immunoSEQ multiplex PCR; TCRdb lists only in-frame clones, some missing. Of tens of thousands of clones listed, 70% to 90% are singletons. The sequencing here drew on CD4+ T cells from PBMCs cultured with HCoV-229E spike peptides, taken after COVID-19 vaccination. Source of these receptors: a human donor who received a COVID-19 vaccine.

The chain has TRBV4-3 and TRBJ1-2, with 9 bases lining up with TRBD1. Germline CDR1 reads LGHNA; CDR2 reads YSLEER. The CDR3 totals 15 residues. V gave up 1 base and J gave up 6 bases; unmatched junction bases: 6. The CDR3 nucleotides read TGCGCCAGCAGCCAAGTGGGACAGGGTAGGGATGGCTACACCTTC. Translation: CASSQVGQGRDGYTF.

This chain's CDR3 is CASSLRRATNEKLFF. Written as DNA, the CDR3 is TGTGCCAGCAGCTTACGTAGAGCAACTAATGAAAAACTGTTTTTT. The chain carries TRBV13 and TRBJ1-4, with D uncertain. Germline CDR1 PRHDT, CDR2 FYEKMQ (reference sequence). Trimming took 2 bases from V and 0 from J, leaving 7 bases between them. The CDR3 loop spans 15 amino acids.

This chain uses TRBV2 with TRBJ2-6; D gene ambiguous. Trimming removed 5 bases at V and 4 bases at J, with 9 bases between. In germline, CDR1 is SNHLY, CDR2 FYNNEI. This CDR3 has 14 amino acids. The CDR3 is CASSTTSGANVLTF. The CDR3 DNA follows: TGTGCCAGCAGTACCACATCAGGGGCCAACGTCCTGACTTTC.

This chain connects TRBV5-1 to TRBJ1-2; no firm D call. Trimming took 5 bases from V and 4 from J, leaving 15 bases between them. Per germline, CDR1 SGHRS and CDR2 YFSETQ. CDR3 length: 14 amino acids. CDR3 nucleotides: TGCGCCAGCAGTCTAGTGGTCGGCGGCTATGGCTACACCTTC. Its translation is CASSLVVGGYGYTF.

The CDR3 nucleotides read TGTGCCAGCAGCCAAGTTGGAAAGGGAGAGACCCAGTACTTC. Translating it yields CASSQVGKGETQYF. J is TRBJ2-5 and V is TRBV3-1 (or the pseudogene TRBV3-2); D is ambiguous. Per the germline V gene, CDR1 is LGHDT and CDR2 is YNNKEL (reference sequence). This CDR3 region has 14 residues. V was trimmed by 1 base and J by 4 bases, leaving 10 bases between them.

This chain uses TRBV7-2 with TRBJ2-3; TRBD2 agrees at 8 bases. The V gene end was trimmed by 1 base and the J gene end by 5 bases; junction bases not matched to a gene: 11. The CDR3 is made up of 17 amino acids. Germline V CDR1 and CDR2: SGHTA, FQGNSA. For the CDR3, the DNA is TGTGCCAGCAGCTTAGAAGCGCGCGGGGGGCCTAGAGATACGCAGTATTTT. The encoded protein is CASSLEARGGPRDTQYF.